These T cell receptor beta chains were read from a single sample in a study of blood T cell repertoires in COVID-19. Clones were read by immunoSEQ multiplex PCR, and TCRdb kept only the in-frame ones, dropping some. The table has approximately 220,000 clones, roughly 82% seen once. The sequencing sample was made of peripheral blood. These receptors were taken from a woman in her 70s with acute or convalescent COVID-19. CDR3s include the opening cysteine and the closing phenylalanine or tryptophan. The order of the fields is D gene, J gene, V gene, clone size, CDR3 protein, CDR3 DNA. D genes are given only for firm matches. The size of a clone is reported for some rows only, either as once, few or many, or as a class for expanded clones.

>.|TRBJ1-1|TRBV10-3|.
CAISEQYTEAFF
TGTGCCATCAGTGAACAATACACTGAAGCTTTCTTT
>.|TRBJ2-4|TRBV5-1|.
CASSSPGTAGGKNIQYF
TGCGCCAGCAGCTCGCCCGGGACAGCCGGGGGCAAAAACATTCAGTACTTC
>TRBD1|TRBJ1-1|TRBV5-4|.
CASSLGRGQGTEAFF
TGTGCCAGCAGCCTCGGGAGGGGGCAAGGGACTGAAGCTTTCTTT
>.|TRBJ1-2|TRBV5-1|.
CASSLRTDYGYTF
TGCGCCAGCAGCTTGCGGACAGACTATGGCTACACCTTC
>.|TRBJ1-2|TRBV10-3|.
CAISEGAGSNYGYTF
TGTGCCATCAGTGAAGGGGCAGGGTCTAACTATGGCTACACCTTC
>.|TRBJ1-2|TRBV4-3|.
CASSDPGIKDGYTF
TGCGCCAGCAGCGACCCAGGGATAAAGGATGGCTACACCTTC
>TRBD1|TRBJ1-5|TRBV19|.
CASSTSTGDQPQHF
TGTGCCAGTAGTACGTCGACAGGGGATCAGCCCCAGCATTTT
>.|TRBJ2-5|TRBV2|.
CASGEWETQYF
TGTGCCAGCGGGGAGTGGGAGACCCAGTACTTC
>.|TRBJ1-2|TRBV4-3|.
CASSQVGGDGYTF
TGCGCCAGCAGCCAAGTCGGAGGGGATGGCTACACCTTC
>.|TRBJ2-7|TRBV6-6|.
CASSYLASSYEQYF
TGTGCCAGCAGTTACTTGGCCAGCTCCTACGAGCAGTACTTC
>.|TRBJ2-7|TRBV10-2|.
CASRDNEQYF
TGCGCCAGCAGGGACAACGAGCAGTACTTC
>.|TRBJ1-2|TRBV10-1|.
CASSAGGEDYGYTF
TGCGCCAGCAGTGCCGGGGGAGAGGACTATGGCTACACCTTC
>.|TRBJ2-1|TRBV29-1|few
CSAILSLVVYYEQFF
TGCAGCGCCATCCTGAGCCTGGTCGTTTACTATGAGCAGTTCTTC
>.|TRBJ2-2|TRBV6-4|once
CASSVQGTGELFF
TGTGCCAGCAGTGTACAGGGAACCGGGGAGCTGTTTTTT
>.|TRBJ1-1|TRBV4-3|once
CASSQRQGPNTEAFF
TGCGCCAGCAGCCAAAGGCAGGGGCCGAACACTGAAGCTTTCTTT
>.|TRBJ2-1|TRBV9|.
CASSSGGLSYNEQFF
TGTGCCAGCAGCTCAGGGGGGCTGTCCTACAATGAGCAGTTCTTC
>TRBD1|TRBJ1-2|TRBV7-9|.
CASSSLTGTYGYTF
TGTGCCAGCAGCTCTTTGACAGGGACTTATGGCTACACCTTC
>.|TRBJ2-3|TRBV7-2|few
CASSLRQTSTDTQYF
TGTGCCAGCAGCTTGCGGCAGACGAGCACAGATACGCAGTATTTT
>.|TRBJ1-1|TRBV4-3|.
CARTITGTEAFF
TGCGCCAGAACGATCACAGGGACTGAAGCTTTCTTT
>.|TRBJ2-1|TRBV6-6|.
CASSPSGGEYNEQFF
TGTGCCAGCTCTCCTTCTGGCGGGGAGTACAATGAGCAGTTCTTC
>.|TRBJ2-2|TRBV6-5|.
CASRSPGTQTGELFF
TGTGCCAGCAGGAGCCCCGGGACACAAACCGGGGAGCTGTTTTTT
>TRBD1|TRBJ1-1|TRBV28|.
CASSIPGQGGTEAFF
TGTGCCAGCAGTATTCCGGGACAGGGCGGTACTGAAGCTTTCTTT
>.|TRBJ2-7|TRBV6-5|few
CASSYSMRGSYEQYF
TGTGCCAGCAGTTACTCGATGAGGGGGAGCTACGAGCAGTACTTC
>.|TRBJ2-7|TRBV5-4|.
CASSHWSIGFYEQYF
TGTGCCAGCAGCCACTGGTCTATCGGTTTCTACGAGCAGTACTTC
>.|TRBJ2-3|TRBV29-1|.
CSVGAISTDTQYF
TGCAGCGTTGGGGCTATTAGCACAGATACGCAGTATTTT
>TRBD1|TRBJ1-2|TRBV6-5|.
CASNDRVGGYTF
TGTGCCAGCAACGACAGGGTTGGTGGCTACACCTTC
>TRBD1|TRBJ1-3|TRBV4-1|once
CASSQVGTASGNTIYF
TGCGCCAGCAGCCAAGTGGGGACAGCCTCTGGAAACACCATATATTTT
>TRBD1|TRBJ2-1|TRBV11-2|.
CASSYTGTGYNEQFF
TGTGCCAGCAGCTACACCGGGACAGGGTACAATGAGCAGTTCTTC